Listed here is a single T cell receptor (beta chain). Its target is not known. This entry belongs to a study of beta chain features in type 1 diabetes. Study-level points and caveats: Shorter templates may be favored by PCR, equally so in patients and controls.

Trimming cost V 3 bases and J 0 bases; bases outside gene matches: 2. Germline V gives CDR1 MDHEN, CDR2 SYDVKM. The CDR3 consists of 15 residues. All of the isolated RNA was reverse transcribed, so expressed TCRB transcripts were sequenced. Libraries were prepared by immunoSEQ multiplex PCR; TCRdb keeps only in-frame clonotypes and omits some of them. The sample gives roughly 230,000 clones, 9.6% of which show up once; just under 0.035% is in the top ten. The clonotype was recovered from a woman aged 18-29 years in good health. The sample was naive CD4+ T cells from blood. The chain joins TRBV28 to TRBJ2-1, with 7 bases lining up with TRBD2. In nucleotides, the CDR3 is TGTGCCAGCAGTTTGGGAGGGAGCTCCTACAATGAGCAGTTCTTC. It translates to CASSLGGSSYNEQFF. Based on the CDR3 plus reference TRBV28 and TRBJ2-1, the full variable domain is DVKVTQSSRYLVKRTGEKVFLECVQDMDHENMFWYRQDPGLGLRLIYFSYDVKMKEKGDIPEGYSVSREKKERFSLILESASTNQTSMYLCASSLGGSSYNEQFFGPGTRLTVL.